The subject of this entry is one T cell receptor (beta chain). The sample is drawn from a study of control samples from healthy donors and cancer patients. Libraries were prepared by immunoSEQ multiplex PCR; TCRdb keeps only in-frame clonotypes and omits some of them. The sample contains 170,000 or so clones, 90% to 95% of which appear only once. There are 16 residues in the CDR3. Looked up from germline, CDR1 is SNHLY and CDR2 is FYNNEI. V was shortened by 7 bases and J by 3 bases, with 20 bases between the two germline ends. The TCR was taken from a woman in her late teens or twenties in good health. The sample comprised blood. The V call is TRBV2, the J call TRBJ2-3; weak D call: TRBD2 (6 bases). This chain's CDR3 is CASTRSRAGGTDTQYF. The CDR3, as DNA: TGTGCCAGCACCAGGTCACGAGCGGGTGGGACAGATACGCAGTATTTT.